These T cell receptor beta chains were read from a single sample in a study of vaccination effects on CD4 cells after COVID-19. Here immunoSEQ multiplex PCR was the method, and the copy in TCRdb shows in-frame clones only, minus some. The repertoire holds some 40,000 clones, with approximately 74% as singletons. Their recognized antigens are unknown. The sample in question was CD4+ T cells from PBMCs cultured without peptide, obtained before COVID-19 vaccination. The origin of the receptors is a human donor who received a COVID-19 vaccine. The CDR3 runs from the conserved cysteine through the conserved F or W. The D gene is left open where the match is weak. Only part of the rows carry a size: once, few, many, or a class if the clone is expanded.

v_call: TRBV18; clone_size: NA; d_call: TRBD1; j_call: TRBJ1-6; cdr3_nt: TGTGCCAGCTCACCGACAGGGGAGGGCTCACCCCTCCACTTT; cdr3_aa: CASSPTGEGSPLHF
v_call: TRBV2; clone_size: few; d_call: NA; j_call: TRBJ1-2; cdr3_nt: TGTGCCAGCAACCAGGGATCTAACTATGGCTACACCTTC; cdr3_aa: CASNQGSNYGYTF
v_call: TRBV5-1; clone_size: NA; d_call: NA; j_call: TRBJ2-6; cdr3_nt: TGCGCCAGCAGCTTGGATGGGGCGGCCGGCTCTGGGGCCAACGTCCTGACTTTC; cdr3_aa: CASSLDGAAGSGANVLTF
v_call: TRBV6-4; clone_size: few; d_call: TRBD1; j_call: TRBJ2-3; cdr3_nt: TGTGCCAGCAGTGACTCGGGACAGGGGACAGATACGCAGTATTTT; cdr3_aa: CASSDSGQGTDTQYF
v_call: TRBV18; clone_size: NA; d_call: NA; j_call: TRBJ1-6; cdr3_nt: TGTGCCAGCTCACCAGAGTGGGTAGGTTCACCCCTCCACTTT; cdr3_aa: CASSPEWVGSPLHF
v_call: TRBV5-1; clone_size: NA; d_call: NA; j_call: TRBJ2-2; cdr3_nt: TGCGCCAGCAGCTTGGGGGTGGACAGTCTGTTCGGGGAGCTGTTTTTT; cdr3_aa: CASSLGVDSLFGELFF
v_call: TRBV5-4; clone_size: few; d_call: TRBD1; j_call: TRBJ1-1; cdr3_nt: TGTGCCAGCACCAGACCGGGACAGGGAAGGAACACTGAAGCTTTCTTT; cdr3_aa: CASTRPGQGRNTEAFF
v_call: TRBV19; clone_size: NA; d_call: TRBD2; j_call: TRBJ2-1; cdr3_nt: TGTGCCAGTACTCCGACTAGCGAGCTTCATGGTGAGCAGTTCTTC; cdr3_aa: CASTPTSELHGEQFF
v_call: TRBV6-5; clone_size: few; d_call: TRBD1; j_call: TRBJ1-2; cdr3_nt: TGTGCCAGCCGGGACAGGGGGCGCCTATATGGCTACACCTTC; cdr3_aa: CASRDRGRLYGYTF
v_call: TRBV4-1; clone_size: NA; d_call: TRBD1; j_call: TRBJ2-7; cdr3_nt: TGCGCCAGCAGCCTCGACAGGGGGTTAGGGGAGCAGTACTTC; cdr3_aa: CASSLDRGLGEQYF
v_call: TRBV12-2; clone_size: NA; d_call: NA; j_call: TRBJ1-6; cdr3_nt: TGTGCAAGTCGCCCGGCCCCGGGCCCCTATAATTCACCCCTCCACTTT; cdr3_aa: CASRPAPGPYNSPLHF
v_call: TRBV5-1; clone_size: NA; d_call: NA; j_call: TRBJ2-1; cdr3_nt: TGCGCCAGCAGCACTCAGGGCAATGAGCAGTTCTTC; cdr3_aa: CASSTQGNEQFF
v_call: TRBV5-8; clone_size: NA; d_call: NA; j_call: TRBJ1-2; cdr3_nt: TGTGCCAGCAGCTTCGTACCTACAGCTAACTATGGCTACACCTTC; cdr3_aa: CASSFVPTANYGYTF
v_call: TRBV6-1; clone_size: NA; d_call: NA; j_call: TRBJ1-4; cdr3_nt: TGTGCCAGCAGTGAACAGGTTGCAACTAATGAAAAACTGTTTTTT; cdr3_aa: CASSEQVATNEKLFF
v_call: TRBV29-1; clone_size: once; d_call: TRBD1; j_call: TRBJ2-5; cdr3_nt: TGCAGCGTTGCGCCCTCCGACAGGGGGACCCAGTACTTC; cdr3_aa: CSVAPSDRGTQYF
v_call: TRBV12-3/TRBV12-4; clone_size: NA; d_call: NA; j_call: TRBJ1-2; cdr3_nt: TGTGCCAGCAGTTTCGTTAGGGGCGGCTACACCTTC; cdr3_aa: CASSFVRGGYTF
v_call: TRBV28; clone_size: NA; d_call: NA; j_call: TRBJ1-2; cdr3_nt: TGTGCCAGCAGTTTAAGCGTCTCCCATGGCTACACCTTC; cdr3_aa: CASSLSVSHGYTF
v_call: TRBV6-5; clone_size: NA; d_call: TRBD1; j_call: TRBJ2-5; cdr3_nt: TGTGCCAGCAGAAGGGACAGACAAGAGACCCAGTACTTC; cdr3_aa: CASRRDRQETQYF
v_call: TRBV19; clone_size: NA; d_call: NA; j_call: TRBJ1-1; cdr3_nt: TGTGCCAGTAGTATAGACTGGGGCGGCACTGAAGCTTTCTTT; cdr3_aa: CASSIDWGGTEAFF
v_call: TRBV5-6; clone_size: NA; d_call: TRBD1; j_call: TRBJ2-7; cdr3_nt: TGTGCCAGCAGCTTTTACGGACAGGGGGCGCGGGAGCAGTACTTC; cdr3_aa: CASSFYGQGAREQYF
v_call: TRBV5-1; clone_size: NA; d_call: NA; j_call: TRBJ2-7; cdr3_nt: TGCGCCAGCAGCTTGGCCGGAGAGAACCCCTACGAGCAGTACTTC; cdr3_aa: CASSLAGENPYEQYF
v_call: TRBV5-6; clone_size: NA; d_call: NA; j_call: TRBJ2-7; cdr3_nt: TGTGCCAGCAGCTTGGAAAGGGGCTATTACGAGCAGTACTTC; cdr3_aa: CASSLERGYYEQYF
v_call: TRBV5-1; clone_size: NA; d_call: TRBD1; j_call: TRBJ1-2; cdr3_nt: TGCGCCAGCAGCTTTTCCGGGACAGATGGTAGCTATGGCTACACCTTC; cdr3_aa: CASSFSGTDGSYGYTF
v_call: TRBV6-5; clone_size: NA; d_call: NA; j_call: TRBJ2-3; cdr3_nt: TGTGCCACCGACAGGATGACCCCCCCCAAGTATTTT; cdr3_aa: CATDRMTPPKYF
v_call: TRBV30; clone_size: NA; d_call: NA; j_call: TRBJ1-5; cdr3_nt: TGTGCCTGGAGCCGACAGAGCAATCAGCCCCAGCATTTT; cdr3_aa: CAWSRQSNQPQHF
v_call: TRBV5-1; clone_size: NA; d_call: NA; j_call: TRBJ1-6; cdr3_nt: TGCGCCAGCAGCTTGGCCGGGCAGGGACGTTCACCCCTCCACTTT; cdr3_aa: CASSLAGQGRSPLHF
v_call: TRBV12-3/TRBV12-4; clone_size: NA; d_call: NA; j_call: TRBJ2-7; cdr3_nt: TGTGCCAGCAGTTTAAAAAACGAGCAGTACTTC; cdr3_aa: CASSLKNEQYF
v_call: TRBV19; clone_size: NA; d_call: NA; j_call: TRBJ2-3; cdr3_nt: TGTGCCAGTAGTATAGAGGGTCGCACAGATACGCAGTATTTT; cdr3_aa: CASSIEGRTDTQYF
v_call: TRBV2; clone_size: NA; d_call: NA; j_call: TRBJ2-1; cdr3_nt: TGTGCCAGCACAAGGGACCCCCGGGATGAGCAGTTCTTC; cdr3_aa: CASTRDPRDEQFF
v_call: TRBV5-1; clone_size: few; d_call: NA; j_call: TRBJ2-2; cdr3_nt: TGCGCCAGCATGCCCCTGGCGAACACCGGGGAGCTGTTTTTT; cdr3_aa: CASMPLANTGELFF
v_call: TRBV5-4; clone_size: NA; d_call: NA; j_call: TRBJ2-5; cdr3_nt: TGTGCCAGCAGTGAGGGGGGAAGGGAGACCCAGTACTTC; cdr3_aa: CASSEGGRETQYF
v_call: TRBV14; clone_size: NA; d_call: NA; j_call: TRBJ2-5; cdr3_nt: TGTGCCAGCAGCCAAGGGTTGGAGGAGACCCAGTACTTC; cdr3_aa: CASSQGLEETQYF
v_call: TRBV6-4; clone_size: NA; d_call: TRBD1; j_call: TRBJ1-6; cdr3_nt: TGTGCCAGCAGTCCCGGGACAGGGGTTCATTCACCCCTCCACTTT; cdr3_aa: CASSPGTGVHSPLHF
v_call: TRBV5-4; clone_size: NA; d_call: NA; j_call: TRBJ2-5; cdr3_nt: TGTGCCAGCAGCTTGGAAGGGGGAGAGACCCAGTACTTC; cdr3_aa: CASSLEGGETQYF
v_call: TRBV10-3; clone_size: NA; d_call: TRBD2; j_call: TRBJ2-7; cdr3_nt: TGTGCCATCAGGACAGCGGGGGGGCCTAAGGATGAGCAGTACTTC; cdr3_aa: CAIRTAGGPKDEQYF
v_call: TRBV7-2; clone_size: NA; d_call: TRBD1; j_call: TRBJ1-2; cdr3_nt: TGTGCCAGCAGTTTAAGCAGGGGGCGGTATGGCTACACCTTC; cdr3_aa: CASSLSRGRYGYTF
v_call: TRBV27; clone_size: once; d_call: NA; j_call: TRBJ2-3; cdr3_nt: TGTGCCAGCAGTTCCCGACCCCAGGCGCAGTATTTT; cdr3_aa: CASSSRPQAQYF